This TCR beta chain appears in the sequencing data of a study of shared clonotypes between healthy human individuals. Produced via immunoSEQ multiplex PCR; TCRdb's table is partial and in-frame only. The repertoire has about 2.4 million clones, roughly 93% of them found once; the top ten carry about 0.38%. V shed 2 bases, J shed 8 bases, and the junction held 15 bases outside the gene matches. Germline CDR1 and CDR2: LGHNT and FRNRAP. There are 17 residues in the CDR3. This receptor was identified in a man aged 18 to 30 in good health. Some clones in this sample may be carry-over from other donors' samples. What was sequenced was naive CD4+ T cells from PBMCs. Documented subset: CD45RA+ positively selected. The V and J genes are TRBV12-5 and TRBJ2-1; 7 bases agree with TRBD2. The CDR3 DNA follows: TGTGCTAGTGGTTTGCAACCCGGGGGGAGGGCCAGGGATGAGCAGTTCTTC. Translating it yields CASGLQPGGRARDEQFF.